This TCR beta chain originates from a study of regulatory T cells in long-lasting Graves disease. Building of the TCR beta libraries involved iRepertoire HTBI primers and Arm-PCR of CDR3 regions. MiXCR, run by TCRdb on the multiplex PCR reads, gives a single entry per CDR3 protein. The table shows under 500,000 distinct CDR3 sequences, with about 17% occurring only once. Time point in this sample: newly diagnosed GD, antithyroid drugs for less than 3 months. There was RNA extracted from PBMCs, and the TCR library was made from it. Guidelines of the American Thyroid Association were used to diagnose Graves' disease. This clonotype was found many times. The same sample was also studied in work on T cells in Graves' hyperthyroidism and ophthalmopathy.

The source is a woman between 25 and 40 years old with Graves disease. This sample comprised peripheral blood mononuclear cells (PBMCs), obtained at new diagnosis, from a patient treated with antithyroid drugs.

The CDR3 DNA is TGTGCCACCAGCAGAGCTGTCCCGGGACTAGCGGGAGCACTAGTCCATGAGCAGTTCTTC. Its translation is CATSRAVPGLAGALVHEQFF. The V call is TRBV15, the J call TRBJ2-1; 14 nucleotides line up with TRBD2. J lost 8 bases, V lost 1 base, and 16 bases had no gene match. The CDR3 consists of 20 residues. The V gene's germline CDR1 is LNHNV and CDR2 YYDKDF (reference sequence).